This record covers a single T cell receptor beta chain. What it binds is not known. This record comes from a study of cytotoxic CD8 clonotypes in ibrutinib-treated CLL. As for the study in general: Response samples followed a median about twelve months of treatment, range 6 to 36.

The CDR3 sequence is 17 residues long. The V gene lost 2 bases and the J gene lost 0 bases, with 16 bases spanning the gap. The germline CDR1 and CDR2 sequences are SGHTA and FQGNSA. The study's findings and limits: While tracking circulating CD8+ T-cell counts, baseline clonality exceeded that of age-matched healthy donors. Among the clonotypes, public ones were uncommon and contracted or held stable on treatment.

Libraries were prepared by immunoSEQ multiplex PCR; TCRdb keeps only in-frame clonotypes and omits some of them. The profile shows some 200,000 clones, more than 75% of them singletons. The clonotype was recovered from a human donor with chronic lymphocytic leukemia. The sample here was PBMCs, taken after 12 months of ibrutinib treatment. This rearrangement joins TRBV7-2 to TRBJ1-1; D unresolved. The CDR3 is CASSLLGQRRVNTEAFF. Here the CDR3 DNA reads TGTGCCAGCAGCTTACTAGGGCAGAGAAGGGTGAACACTGAAGCTTTCTTT.